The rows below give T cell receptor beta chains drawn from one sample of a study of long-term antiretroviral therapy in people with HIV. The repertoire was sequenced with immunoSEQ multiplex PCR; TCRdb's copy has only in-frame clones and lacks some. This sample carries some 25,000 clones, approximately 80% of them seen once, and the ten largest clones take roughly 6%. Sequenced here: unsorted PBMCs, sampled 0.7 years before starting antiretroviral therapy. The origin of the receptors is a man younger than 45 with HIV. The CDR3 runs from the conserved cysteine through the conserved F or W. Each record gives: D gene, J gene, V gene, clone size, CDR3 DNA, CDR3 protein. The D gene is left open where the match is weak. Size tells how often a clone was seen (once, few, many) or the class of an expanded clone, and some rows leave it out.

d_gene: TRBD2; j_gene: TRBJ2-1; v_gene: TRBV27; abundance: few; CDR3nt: TGTGCCAGCAGTTTATGGCCGGGAGGGCCGGGGAATGAGCAGTTCTTC; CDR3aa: CASSLWPGGPGNEQFF
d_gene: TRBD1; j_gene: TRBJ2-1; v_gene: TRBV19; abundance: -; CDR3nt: TGTGCCAGTAGTCTCGACAGGGTAAATGAGCAGTTCTTC; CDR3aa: CASSLDRVNEQFF
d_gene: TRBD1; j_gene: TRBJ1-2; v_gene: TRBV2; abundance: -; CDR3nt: TGTGCCAGCAGTGAATCGACAGGGAGCTATGGCTACACCTTC; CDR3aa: CASSESTGSYGYTF
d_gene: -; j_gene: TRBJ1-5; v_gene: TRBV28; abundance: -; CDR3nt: TGTGCCAGCAGTACCCGGGGGTCAGCTCAGCCCCAGCATTTT; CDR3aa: CASSTRGSAQPQHF
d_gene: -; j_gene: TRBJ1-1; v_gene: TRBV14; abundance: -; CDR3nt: TGTGCCAGCAGCCACCGCTTACAGCAGAGGGGCACTGAAGCTTTCTTT; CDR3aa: CASSHRLQQRGTEAFF
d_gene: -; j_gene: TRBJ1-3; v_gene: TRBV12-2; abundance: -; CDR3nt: TGTGCAAGTCGCTCTGGAGTAGTCGGAAACACCATATATTTT; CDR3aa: CASRSGVVGNTIYF
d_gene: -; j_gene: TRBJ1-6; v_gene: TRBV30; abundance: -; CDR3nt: TGTGCCTGGAAGGCTCAGAATTCACCCCTCCACTTT; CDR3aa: CAWKAQNSPLHF
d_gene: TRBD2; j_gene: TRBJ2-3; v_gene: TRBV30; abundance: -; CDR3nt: TGTGCCTGGAGTACTAGCGTTCTGAGCACAGATACGCAGTATTTT; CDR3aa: CAWSTSVLSTDTQYF
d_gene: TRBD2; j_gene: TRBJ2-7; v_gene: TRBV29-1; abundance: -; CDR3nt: TGCGGCGTTGAGGGACTAGGCCCCTGGGAGGAGCAGTACTTC; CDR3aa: CGVEGLGPWEEQYF
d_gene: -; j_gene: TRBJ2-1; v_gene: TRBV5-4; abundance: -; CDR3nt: TGTGCCAGCAGCTTTCCCGGCGCGGTCCTCTCCTACAATGAGCAGTTCTTC; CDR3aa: CASSFPGAVLSYNEQFF
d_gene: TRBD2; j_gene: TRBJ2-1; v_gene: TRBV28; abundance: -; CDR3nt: TGTGCCAGCAAAGCGGGGGACTCCTACAATGAGCAGTTCTTC; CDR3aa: CASKAGDSYNEQFF
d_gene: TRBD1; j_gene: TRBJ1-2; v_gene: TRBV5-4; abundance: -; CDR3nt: TGTGCCAGCAGCGCCGGGACAGGGACTAACTATGGCTACACCTTC; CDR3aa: CASSAGTGTNYGYTF
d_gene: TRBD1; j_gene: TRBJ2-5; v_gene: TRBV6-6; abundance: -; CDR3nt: TGTGCCAGCAGTTACCGATCAGGGGGAGAAGAGACCCAGTACTTC; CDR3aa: CASSYRSGGEETQYF
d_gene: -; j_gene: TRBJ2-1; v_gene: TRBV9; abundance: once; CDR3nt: TGTGCCAGCAACGAGCGAGGAGACACCAGCTCCTACAATGAGCAGTTCTTC; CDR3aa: CASNERGDTSSYNEQFF
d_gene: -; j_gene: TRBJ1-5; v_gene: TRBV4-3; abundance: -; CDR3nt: TGCGCCAGCAGCCAAGAAAGACAGCTAATGGGAAGGCCCCAGCATTTT; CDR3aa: CASSQERQLMGRPQHF
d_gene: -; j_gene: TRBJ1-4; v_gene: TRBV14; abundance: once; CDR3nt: TGTGCCAGCGCCGGCGGGCGTGAAAAACTGTTTTTT; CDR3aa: CASAGGREKLFF
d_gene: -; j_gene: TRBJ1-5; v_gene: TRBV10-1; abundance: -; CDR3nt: TGCGCCAGGACTCCCCAGGGCAATAGCAATCAGCCCCAGCATTTT; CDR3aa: CARTPQGNSNQPQHF
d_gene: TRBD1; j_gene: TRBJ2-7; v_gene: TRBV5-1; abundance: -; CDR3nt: TGCGCCAGCAGCCCAAACAGGGGAAGCTCCTACGAGCAGTACTTC; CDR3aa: CASSPNRGSSYEQYF
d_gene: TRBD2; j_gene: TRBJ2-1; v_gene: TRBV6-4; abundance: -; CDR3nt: TGTGCCAGCAGTGAAGCGGGGGGGCCCAATGAGCAGTTCTTC; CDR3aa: CASSEAGGPNEQFF
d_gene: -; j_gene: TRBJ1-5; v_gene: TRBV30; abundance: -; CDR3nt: TGTGCCTGGAGTGTGGGGGACAATCAGCCCCAGCATTTT; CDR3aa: CAWSVGDNQPQHF
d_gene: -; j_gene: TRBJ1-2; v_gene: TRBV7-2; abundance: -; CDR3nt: TGTGCCAGCAGGGGGGGGGCAGGGGCTAACTATGGCTACACCTTC; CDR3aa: CASRGGAGANYGYTF
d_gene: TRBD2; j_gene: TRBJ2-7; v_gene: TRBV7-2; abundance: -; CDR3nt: TGTGCCAGCAGCTTAGTAGGCGCGGGCGGGGGCTCCTACGAGCAGTACTTC; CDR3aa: CASSLVGAGGGSYEQYF
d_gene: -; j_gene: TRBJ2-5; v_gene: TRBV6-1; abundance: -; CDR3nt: TGTGCCAGCAGTGAAACCCCGGGCCAAGAGACCCAGTACTTC; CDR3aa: CASSETPGQETQYF
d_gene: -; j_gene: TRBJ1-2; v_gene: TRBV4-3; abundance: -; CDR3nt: TGCGCCAGCAGCCCTAGGACGGAAGACTATGGCTACACCTTC; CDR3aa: CASSPRTEDYGYTF
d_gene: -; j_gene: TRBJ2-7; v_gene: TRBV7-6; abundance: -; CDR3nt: TGTGCCAGCAGCTTATATACAGACGGCTCCTACGAGCAGTACTTC; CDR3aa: CASSLYTDGSYEQYF
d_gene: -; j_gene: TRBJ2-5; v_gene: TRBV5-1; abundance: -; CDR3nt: TGCGCCAGCAGCTTGAACAGGAATTTAATATCGGAGACCCAGTACTTC; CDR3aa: CASSLNRNLISETQYF
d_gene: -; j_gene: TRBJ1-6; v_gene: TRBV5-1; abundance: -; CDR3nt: TGCGCCAGCAGCGGTACTTGGGACAAAGATTCACCCCTCCACTTT; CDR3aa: CASSGTWDKDSPLHF
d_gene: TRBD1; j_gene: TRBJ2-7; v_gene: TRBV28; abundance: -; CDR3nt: TGTGCCAGCAGGATGGACAGGGGGCCCCACTACGAGCAGTACTTC; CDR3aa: CASRMDRGPHYEQYF
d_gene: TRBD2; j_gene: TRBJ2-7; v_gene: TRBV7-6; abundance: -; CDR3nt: TGTGCCAGCAGCTCATGGGAGGGGGAGCAGTACTTC; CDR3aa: CASSSWEGEQYF
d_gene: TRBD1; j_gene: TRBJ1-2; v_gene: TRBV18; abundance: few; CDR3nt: TGTGCCAGCTCACCACTTGAGACAGGGGGACTTATCTACACCTTC; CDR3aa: CASSPLETGGLIYTF
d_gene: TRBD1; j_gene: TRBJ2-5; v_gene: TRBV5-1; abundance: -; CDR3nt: TGCGCCAGCAGCCCTGACAGGGGTGAGACCCAGTACTTC; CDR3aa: CASSPDRGETQYF